This T cell receptor (beta chain) was captured by sequencing in a study of human T cells and chemical hapten exposure (dated by TCRdb to the early 2020s). Turning to the overall study: For sensitization, 2% DPC in acetone was applied to a roughly 2 cm by roughly 2 cm area of upper inner arm skin. Patient blood was sampled pre-sensitization (week 0) and at 2, 6 and about 24 weeks after DPC sensitization. Approximately 28 alopecia patients gave blood for TCR sequencing at one to four time points (pre-sensitization, 2, 6 and 24 weeks). Patch testing on the upper back used Finn chambers containing 0.01% DPC, with scoring done after 6 days according to International Contact Dermatitis Research Group standards. This study followed changes in the peripheral blood TCR repertoire in vivo during primary and secondary sensitization of alopecia patients to the hapten diphenylcyclopropenone (DPC). Weekly therapeutic DPC doses were additionally applied to the scalp of patients throughout the roughly 22-week study period. The mostly female patient cohort included alopecia areata with under or over 50% scalp involvement, alopecia totalis and alopecia universalis. The libraries were sequenced as a pool, and the TCR yield per sample differed mostly because of small variations in library volumes within the pool. The investigation overall reported the following: No change with DPC sensitization was found in the number of TCRs above 1 in 1000 frequency, and no evidence of global repertoire structure alterations was found. Compared with pre-sensitization or healthy control sets, expanded TCRs formed significantly more large CDR3 similarity clusters, which is consistent with antigen-driven responses. Because all patients had alopecia, a presumed autoimmune disease, the immune response of the patients might differ from that of healthy individuals. The number of PT1 expanded TCRs positively correlated with patch test score, significant at thresholds 8, 16 and 32 but not 4. After repeated subsampling, the strength of the expansion versus patch-test correlation and the threshold at which it became significant changed.

The table lists this clonotype with a few counts. The antigen it recognizes is unknown. Base qualities are missing; no much larger clone stands one base away. Libraries were prepared through RACE. Sequenced using a NextSeq 500. During library preparation, unique molecular identifiers were attached to individual cDNA molecules so that TCRs could be counted in a quantitative, reproducible way. Both TCR alpha and TCR beta chains were sequenced from each blood RNA sample. In the source study's methods: Samples had a median of 95,638 TCRs, with a range from about 20,000 to 690,600. V, J and CDR3 annotation of the TCR reads was performed with the Decombinator software suite. For PS versus PT1 abundance plots, all samples were subsampled to the same number of TCRs (28,000). Expanded TCRs were defined as absent before sensitization and observed at least eight times at the 2-week time point. TCRdb trimmed public reads at Q25 via fastp, called clones via MiXCR and kept in-frame beta chains. When rows share a CDR3 protein, they turn into one entry using the most common DNA and genes. The V and J calls were not made by the authors but by TCRdb's processing. Within this sample are 80,000 to 100,000 distinct CDR3 sequences, with 9.5% to 15% of them counted one time only. The leading ten clones occupy roughly 2.1% of the sample.

Read against the paper, the sample's time point label means: patch test 1, 2 weeks after DPC sensitization. The meaning of the sample's treatment or condition label: therapeutic diphenylcyclopropenone sensitization with weekly scalp DPC. At each patch-test visit, blood was drawn before the patch test was applied. Patients were considered eligible if aged 18 to 70, diagnosed with alopecia and deemed suitable for DPC therapy, and patients were excluded if pregnant. Total RNA was isolated from unfractionated whole blood collected in Tempus Blood RNA tubes. The germline V end is reduced by 8 bases and the J end by 7 bases; junction bases left unmatched: 9. There are 14 amino acids in the CDR3, from cysteine to phenylalanine inclusive. The only DNA kept is the CDR3, 42 bases in frame from the first base.

The source of this sequence is a woman aged 40 to 50 with alopecia areata. Some clones in this sample may be carry-over from other donors' samples. The chain is made from TRBV12-3 or TRBV12-4 and TRBJ2-3, with TRBD2 identical over 10 junction bases. The input for sequencing was whole blood, taken in connection with sensitization to the hapten diphenylcyclopropenone (DPC). CDR3 reads: CASGTSGMVNTQYF. The nucleotide sequence is TGTGCCAGCGGTACTAGCGGGATGGTTAATACGCAGTATTTT.